This T cell receptor beta chain came from a study of blood T cell repertoires in COVID-19. Study information: Sites across the United States, Italy and Spain contributed samples from acute and convalescent COVID-19. PBMCs, B-cell-depleted T cells, or T cells provided the cDNA or gDNA that made up the material.

The CDR3 is 14 amino acids. Trimming removed 5 bases from V and 5 bases from J; junction bases left unmatched: 7. From germline, CDR1 is SNHLY and CDR2 FYNNEI. Per the study methods: How many nucleated cells were present was estimated from reference gene primer amplification. Sequencing was performed with immunoSEQ multiplex PCR; in TCRdb, only in-frame clones are kept and a portion is missing. The V and J calls and clone size come from that table; D and trimming were worked out from the DNA. The table has 150,000 to 200,000 clones, more than 70% seen once. This receptor was obtained from a man aged 35-49 years with active or convalescent COVID-19. The rearrangement joins TRBV2 to TRBJ2-7, with 9 bases aligning to TRBD1. Sequenced input: peripheral blood. CDR3 in amino acids: CASSSDRGWNEQYF. CDR3 in DNA: TGTGCCAGCAGTTCGGACAGGGGATGGAACGAGCAGTACTTC.